Listed below are T cell receptor beta chains from one sample, sequenced in a study of blood T cells in healthy people across ages. TCRdb independently ran MiXCR on the 5' RACE reads; one entry per CDR3 protein. This table has 1.5 million to 2 million distinct CDR3 sequences, roughly 27% appearing once. Input material: blood. The receptor set was obtained from a woman aged 25 to 45 in good health. Each CDR3 is given with its conserved first and last residue. Each record gives: D gene, clone size, V gene, J gene, CDR3 length, CDR3 DNA, CDR3 protein. D genes are given only for firm matches. Where a row states a size, it is once, few, many or the class of an expanded clone; other rows omit it.

D: -
size: -
V: TRBV7-9
J: TRBJ2-7
length: 14
DNA: TGTGCCAGCAGCTTACATCAGGGGAGTGACGAGCAGTACTTC
CDR3: CASSLHQGSDEQYF

D: TRBD2
size: many
V: TRBV6-5
J: TRBJ2-4
length: 16
DNA: TGTGCCAGCAGTTACGGAAGCGGGGGGCCTGGGAACATTCAGTACTTC
CDR3: CASSYGSGGPGNIQYF

D: -
size: many
V: TRBV12-3/TRBV12-4
J: TRBJ1-2
length: 13
DNA: TGTGCCAGCAGTTTGTCTACTAACTATGGCTACACCTTC
CDR3: CASSLSTNYGYTF

D: -
size: -
V: TRBV5-1
J: TRBJ1-1
length: 17
DNA: TGCGCCAGCACCCTGGGGCGGAGCGGGGGGCCGTACGCTGAAGCTTTCTTT
CDR3: CASTLGRSGGPYAEAFF

D: TRBD1
size: once
V: TRBV6-5
J: TRBJ2-2
length: 16
DNA: TGTGCCAGCAGTTTACAGGGGACCTCGAACACCGGGGAGCTGTTTTTT
CDR3: CASSLQGTSNTGELFF

D: TRBD2
size: -
V: TRBV7-9
J: TRBJ2-7
length: 14
DNA: TGTGCCAGCACCCCGGGGGGGAGGAACCACGAGCAGTACTTC
CDR3: CASTPGGRNHEQYF

D: TRBD2
size: many
V: TRBV28
J: TRBJ2-4
length: 17
DNA: TGTGCCAGCAGACGACACTACGATCAGCGGGGGGAAAGCATTCAGTACTTC
CDR3: CASRRHYDQRGESIQYF

D: TRBD1
size: few
V: TRBV14
J: TRBJ2-7
length: 14
DNA: TGTGCCAGCAGCCAAGATCAGGACAGGGACGAGCAGTACTTC
CDR3: CASSQDQDRDEQYF

D: -
size: -
V: TRBV6-5
J: TRBJ1-5
length: 14
DNA: TGTGCCAGCAGTAAAACAGGGCGCGGGCAGCCCCAGCATTTT
CDR3: CASSKTGRGQPQHF

D: -
size: few
V: TRBV6-5
J: TRBJ2-2
length: 13
DNA: TGTGCCAGCAGTTACTGGGGGACCGGGGAGCTGTTTTTT
CDR3: CASSYWGTGELFF

D: TRBD1
size: -
V: TRBV20-1
J: TRBJ1-4
length: 15
DNA: TGCAGTGCCCTAAAACAGGGGGGTTCGAATGAAAAACTGTTTTTT
CDR3: CSALKQGGSNEKLFF

D: TRBD2
size: few
V: TRBV4-1
J: TRBJ2-1
length: 14
DNA: TGCGCCAGCAGCCAAGTTGCTAGCGGGATCTATCAGTTCTTC
CDR3: CASSQVASGIYQFF

D: TRBD1
size: many
V: TRBV7-2
J: TRBJ2-7
length: 16
DNA: TGTGCCAGCAGCCATTGGGAGGGACAGGGATCCTACGAGCAGTACTTC
CDR3: CASSHWEGQGSYEQYF

D: -
size: -
V: TRBV20-1
J: TRBJ2-1
length: 13
DNA: TGCAGTGCCCCCCGGGGAGCCCTCAATGAGCAGTTCTTC
CDR3: CSAPRGALNEQFF

D: TRBD2
size: -
V: TRBV12-3/TRBV12-4
J: TRBJ2-7
length: 15
DNA: TGTGCCAGCAGTTCACCTAGCGGGAATCCGTACGAGCAGTACTTC
CDR3: CASSSPSGNPYEQYF

D: -
size: -
V: TRBV2
J: TRBJ2-1
length: 16
DNA: TGTGCCAGCAGTGACCCCGACCGAAGCTCCTACAATGAGCAGTTCTTC
CDR3: CASSDPDRSSYNEQFF

D: TRBD1
size: many
V: TRBV12-3/TRBV12-4
J: TRBJ1-2
length: 15
DNA: TGTGCCAGCAGTTTTCGGACAGGGGTTAACTATGGCTACACCTTC
CDR3: CASSFRTGVNYGYTF

D: -
size: -
V: TRBV7-8
J: TRBJ2-1
length: 17
DNA: TGTGCCAGCACTCCTCCAGCGGGCACAGCCGGCTACAATGAGCAGTTCTTC
CDR3: CASTPPAGTAGYNEQFF

D: -
size: -
V: TRBV10-3
J: TRBJ2-7
length: 15
DNA: TGTGCCATCAGTGAGTCTAGCGGAAGCTCCTACGAGCAGTACTTC
CDR3: CAISESSGSSYEQYF

D: -
size: -
V: TRBV12-5
J: TRBJ1-5
length: 15
DNA: TGTGCTAGTGGTTGGGGCTCGCCTAGCAATCAGCCCCAGCATTTT
CDR3: CASGWGSPSNQPQHF

D: TRBD1
size: many
V: TRBV4-1
J: TRBJ2-5
length: 18
DNA: TGCGCCAGCAGCCAGACACCTATGCAGACAGGGGGCCAAGAGACCCAGTACTTC
CDR3: CASSQTPMQTGGQETQYF

D: -
size: many
V: TRBV29-1
J: TRBJ2-5
length: 11
DNA: TGCAGCGTCTTCTCGAAAGAGACCCAGTACTTC
CDR3: CSVFSKETQYF

D: -
size: -
V: TRBV7-9
J: TRBJ2-1
length: 12
DNA: TGTGCCAGCAGCTTCATCGATGGTGAGCAGTTCTTC
CDR3: CASSFIDGEQFF

D: TRBD1
size: -
V: TRBV20-1
J: TRBJ2-4
length: 18
DNA: TGCAGTGCCGGCCGCCAGGTAGTACAGGGGGAAGCCAAAAACATTCAGTACTTC
CDR3: CSAGRQVVQGEAKNIQYF

D: -
size: few
V: TRBV27
J: TRBJ2-7
length: 18
DNA: TGTGCCAGCAGTTTAGGCCAGGGAACGGGAGACACTCCCTACGAGCAGTACTTC
CDR3: CASSLGQGTGDTPYEQYF

D: TRBD2
size: few
V: TRBV5-1
J: TRBJ2-5
length: 14
DNA: TGCGCCAGCGGTCCGGCGGGAGACTTAGAGACCCAGTACTTC
CDR3: CASGPAGDLETQYF

D: TRBD1
size: -
V: TRBV24-1
J: TRBJ2-1
length: 15
DNA: TGTGCCACCAGTGGGGGCAAACAGGGGGTGGATGAGCAGTTCTTC
CDR3: CATSGGKQGVDEQFF

D: -
size: few
V: TRBV6-1
J: TRBJ2-7
length: 14
DNA: TGTGCCAGCAGGGCCGCGGAGCGCGCCTACGAGCAGTACTTC
CDR3: CASRAAERAYEQYF

D: TRBD1
size: -
V: TRBV11-2
J: TRBJ2-6
length: 19
DNA: TGTGCCAGCAGCTTACTCCTCGACAGGGGAGGAGTGGGCGCCAACGTCCTGACTTTC
CDR3: CASSLLLDRGGVGANVLTF

D: TRBD1
size: few
V: TRBV6-1
J: TRBJ1-2
length: 17
DNA: TGTGCCAGCAGTGAACAGGGGGCGGAACCCCCTGGCTATGGCTACACCTTC
CDR3: CASSEQGAEPPGYGYTF

D: TRBD1
size: many
V: TRBV12-3/TRBV12-4
J: TRBJ1-5
length: 13
DNA: TGTGCCAGCAGAAGGGACAGTAATCAGCCCCAGCATTTT
CDR3: CASRRDSNQPQHF

D: TRBD1
size: few
V: TRBV12-3/TRBV12-4
J: TRBJ1-4
length: 14
DNA: TGTGCCAGCAGTCATAATGACAGGGGTGAGAAACTGTTTTTT
CDR3: CASSHNDRGEKLFF

D: -
size: many
V: TRBV7-2
J: TRBJ2-7
length: 15
DNA: TGTGCCAGCAGCTTTTATGGGGGAGCCTCCTACGAGCAGTACTTC
CDR3: CASSFYGGASYEQYF

D: -
size: -
V: TRBV5-1
J: TRBJ2-7
length: 16
DNA: TGCGCCAGCAGCTTGGCCTTGGGTGGACTAAATTACGAGCAGTACTTC
CDR3: CASSLALGGLNYEQYF

D: TRBD1
size: -
V: TRBV10-3
J: TRBJ2-3
length: 13
DNA: TGTGCCAGACGGGACAGTAACACAGATACGCAGTATTTT
CDR3: CARRDSNTDTQYF

D: TRBD2
size: many
V: TRBV29-1
J: TRBJ2-1
length: 15
DNA: TGCAGCGTTCCGAGGGGTCTAGCGGCATCTAATGAGCAGTTCTTC
CDR3: CSVPRGLAASNEQFF

D: TRBD2
size: few
V: TRBV12-3/TRBV12-4
J: TRBJ2-2
length: 15
DNA: TGTGCCAGCAGTTTAAGGGAGGGGAACACCGGGGAGCTGTTTTTT
CDR3: CASSLREGNTGELFF

D: -
size: few
V: TRBV12-3/TRBV12-4
J: TRBJ2-2
length: 12
DNA: TGTGCCAGCACCAAGTACACCGGGGAGCTGTTTTTT
CDR3: CASTKYTGELFF

D: -
size: -
V: TRBV9
J: TRBJ1-1
length: 15
DNA: TGTGCCAGCAGTACAGGCCCGGGACAGAACACTGAAGCTTTCTTT
CDR3: CASSTGPGQNTEAFF

D: -
size: -
V: TRBV15
J: TRBJ2-2
length: 16
DNA: TGTGCCACCAGCAGAGAAGAAGACTCTTGGACCGGGGAGCTGTTTTTT
CDR3: CATSREEDSWTGELFF

D: TRBD1
size: few
V: TRBV5-1
J: TRBJ1-4
length: 16
DNA: TGCGCCAGCAGCTTGGACGGAGGGGGCAAAAATGAAAAACTGTTTTTT
CDR3: CASSLDGGGKNEKLFF

D: TRBD1
size: few
V: TRBV24-1
J: TRBJ2-1
length: 15
DNA: TGTGCCACCAGTGATCGGACAGGGGGCTACAATGAGCAGTTCTTC
CDR3: CATSDRTGGYNEQFF

D: -
size: -
V: TRBV27
J: TRBJ2-3
length: 13
DNA: TGTGCCAGCAGTTTCCAGGAACGGGATACGCAGTATTTT
CDR3: CASSFQERDTQYF

D: -
size: -
V: TRBV5-1
J: TRBJ2-3
length: 13
DNA: TGCACCAGCAGCTTGGATAGCACAGATACGCAGTATTTT
CDR3: CTSSLDSTDTQYF

D: TRBD2
size: -
V: TRBV15
J: TRBJ2-3
length: 19
DNA: TGTGCCACCAGCAGAGATGCCCCGGGACTAGCGGGGGGGGGAGATACGCAGTATTTT
CDR3: CATSRDAPGLAGGGDTQYF

D: TRBD1
size: few
V: TRBV10-3
J: TRBJ2-7
length: 17
DNA: TGTGCCATCACCAAGTCAATCGGGACAGGACCTTCCTACGAGCAGTACTTC
CDR3: CAITKSIGTGPSYEQYF

D: -
size: few
V: TRBV24-1
J: TRBJ2-3
length: 18
DNA: TGTGCCACCAGTGATTTATCCCAGGGCCTAGTTAGCACAGATACGCAGTATTTT
CDR3: CATSDLSQGLVSTDTQYF

D: -
size: -
V: TRBV15
J: TRBJ1-5
length: 14
DNA: TGTGCCACCAGCAGAGGACAGACCAATCAGCCCCAGCATTTT
CDR3: CATSRGQTNQPQHF

D: TRBD1
size: few
V: TRBV14
J: TRBJ1-6
length: 15
DNA: TGTGCCAGCAGCCAAGTTCAGGGGGTCGGGTCACCCCTCCACTTT
CDR3: CASSQVQGVGSPLHF

D: TRBD2
size: few
V: TRBV5-1
J: TRBJ2-5
length: 16
DNA: TGCGCCAGCGGATCTAGCGGGGGCCCGGGTCAAGAGACCCAGTACTTC
CDR3: CASGSSGGPGQETQYF

D: -
size: many
V: TRBV18
J: TRBJ2-1
length: 17
DNA: TGTGCCAGCTCACCATACAGGTACGCCTCCTCCTACAATGAGCAGTTCTTC
CDR3: CASSPYRYASSYNEQFF

D: -
size: many
V: TRBV12-3/TRBV12-4
J: TRBJ1-2
length: 11
DNA: TGTGCCAGCAGTTTTAACTATGGCTACACCTTC
CDR3: CASSFNYGYTF

D: TRBD2
size: -
V: TRBV7-8
J: TRBJ2-4
length: 15
DNA: TGTGCCAGCAGCTTAGATTCTAGCGGGAGGGTTGAGCAGTACTTC
CDR3: CASSLDSSGRVEQYF